Below are 24 T cell receptor beta chains sequenced from a single sample in a study of shared clonotypes between healthy human individuals (dated by TCRdb to 2020 to 2022). Library preparation used the immunoSEQ multiplex PCR assay. TCRdb mirrors the immuneACCESS table, restricted to in-frame sequences. Some clones are absent from its copies; in checked studies, under half trace to an unresolved V gene, and the reason for the others is unknown. The sample contains over 850,000 clones, approximately 78% of them found a single time. The ten largest clones take up more than 0.55% of the sample. The sample was memory CD4+ T cells from PBMCs. What the cell subset or site label conveys for this sample: CD45RA-negative fraction. Receptors were obtained from a man in his late teens or twenties in good health. Some clones in this sample may be carry-over from other donors' samples.

This clone was observed once. The DNA of the CDR3 is TGTGCCAGCTCACCACCCGCCACGGCCGTGAGAAAACTGTTTTTT. Residues: CASSPPATAVRKLFF. The V gene is TRBV18, the J gene TRBJ1-4; D is uncertain. Per the germline V gene, CDR1 is KGHSH and CDR2 is LQKENI. The V gene lost 0 bases and the J gene lost 10 bases, with 15 bases spanning the gap. The CDR3 covers 15 residues.

The chain is built from TRBV2 and TRBJ2-3; a possible D gene is TRBD1 (5 bases). CDR1 and CDR2 from the germline V gene are SNHLY and FYNNEI. V was pared by 2 bases and J by 6 bases, with 12 bases between. The CDR3 has 14 amino acids. Written as DNA, the CDR3 is TGTGCCAGCAGTGAAAATTTAGGGGTTGATACGCAGTATTTT. It translates to CASSENLGVDTQYF.

A few counts support this clone. The chain combines TRBV5-4 with TRBJ2-2; D unclear. The V and J ends lost 0 bases and 6 bases respectively, with 3 bases between them. Germline loops: CDR1 SGHNT, CDR2 YYREEE (reference sequence). This CDR3 spans 12 amino acids. CDR3 amino acids: CASSLAPGELFF. The DNA of the CDR3 is TGTGCCAGCAGCTTGGCCCCCGGGGAGCTGTTTTTT.

To note about this clone: Other nucleotide sequences in the sample specify the same CDR3. V and J are TRBV20-1 and TRBJ1-2; D unclear. The V end lost 6 bases, the J end lost 4 bases, and 9 bases lay between the germline ends. This CDR3 has 11 residues. CDR1 is DFQATT, CDR2 SNEGSKA, per germline (reference sequence). CDR3 in DNA: TGCAGTGCCCACAGAGGCTATGGCTACACCTTC. Its translation is CSAHRGYGYTF.

This sequence joins TRBV10-3 and TRBJ1-4; the D is unclear. V was clipped by 0 bases and J by 7 bases, with 12 bases between them. Germline loops: CDR1 ENHRY, CDR2 SYGVKD. The CDR3 is 15 amino acids. The DNA of the CDR3 is TGTGCCATCAGTGAGTCGACAAATACGGGTGAAAAACTGTTTTTT. Residues: CAISESTNTGEKLFF.

The V and J genes are TRBV5-5 and TRBJ1-1, with unresolved D. Trimming removed 6 bases from V and 0 bases from J, with 15 bases in between. Germline V gene lookup returns CDR1 SGHKS and CDR2 YYEKEE (reference sequence). The CDR3 contains 15 residues. CDR3 protein: CASNGLGPMNTEAFF. CDR3 DNA: TGTGCCAGCAACGGACTAGGACCGATGAACACTGAAGCTTTCTTT.

CDR3 amino acids: CTSSPRALAGGDNEQFF. For the CDR3, the DNA is TGCACCAGCAGTCCAAGGGCCCTAGCGGGAGGCGACAATGAGCAGTTCTTC. The V and J genes are TRBV1 and TRBJ2-1; the table's TRBD2 call for D was not verified on the DNA. TRBV1 is designated a pseudogene. The CDR3 extends over 17 amino acids.

The chain couples TRBV28 to TRBJ1-1; D possibly corresponds to TRBD1 (5 bases). CDR1 is MDHEN and CDR2 is SYDVKM in the germline V gene. V lost 2 bases to trimming and J lost 4 bases, with 11 bases between them. CDR3 size: 14 residues. CDR3 residues: CASSLRQGGTEAFF. CDR3 in DNA: TGTGCCAGCAGTTTAAGGCAGGGCGGCACTGAAGCTTTCTTT. The full variable domain, in which reference TRBV28 and TRBJ1-1 provide the parts outside the CDR3, is DVKVTQSSRYLVKRTGEKVFLECVQDMDHENMFWYRQDPGLGLRLIYFSYDVKMKEKGDIPEGYSVSREKKERFSLILESASTNQTSMYLCASSLRQGGTEAFFGQGTRLTVV.

In the case of this clone: The same CDR3 also results from other DNA sequences found in this sample. The chain couples TRBV5-1 to TRBJ2-1; 9 nucleotides align to TRBD2. The V and J ends lost 0 bases and 2 bases, in that order; junction bases with no gene match: 3. CDR3 length: 16 residues. Per germline, CDR1 SGHRS and CDR2 YFSETQ. CDR3 in amino acids: CASSLVASGTYNEQFF. In DNA, the CDR3 is TGCGCCAGCAGCTTGGTAGCTAGCGGGACCTACAATGAGCAGTTCTTC.

This chain links TRBV27 with TRBJ2-7, with 11 positions matching TRBD2. The V segment lost 5 bases and the J segment 6 bases; nucleotides outside the gene matches: 15. This CDR3 has 17 amino acids. Per germline, CDR1 MNHEY and CDR2 SMNVEV (reference sequence). CDR3 amino acids: CASSPPQGLAGLGEQYF. In nucleotides, the CDR3 is TGTGCCAGCAGTCCGCCCCAAGGACTAGCGGGTTTGGGCGAGCAGTACTTC.

This rearrangement joins TRBV4-2 to TRBJ1-1; D not resolved. The CDR3 sequence is 13 residues long. Germline CDR1 and CDR2: LGHNA and YNFKEQ. Trimming left V 2 bases short and J 0 bases short, with 4 bases between. The CDR3 spells CASSQTVNTEAFF. CDR3 coding DNA: TGTGCCAGCAGCCAAACAGTGAACACTGAAGCTTTCTTT.

The rearrangement joins TRBV28 to TRBJ2-1; D could derive from TRBD1 or TRBD2 (5 bases each). This CDR3 comprises 15 residues. Trimming took off 8 bases at V and 1 base at J, with 15 bases between the two ends. CDR1 is MDHEN, CDR2 SYDVKM, per germline. CDR3 DNA sequence: TGTGCCAGCTTATCCCGGGACCGATCCTACAATGAGCAGTTCTTC. It yields the protein CASLSRDRSYNEQFF.

This chain connects TRBV19 to TRBJ1-1; no clear D gene. Trimming pared 8 bases from V and 3 bases from J, leaving 13 bases between. The CDR3 spans 13 residues. Germline V gene data show CDR1 as LNHDA and CDR2 as SQIVND (reference sequence). The CDR3 sequence is CASRPTADTEAFF. Written as DNA, the CDR3 is TGTGCCAGTCGTCCGACGGCGGACACTGAAGCTTTCTTT.

The chain has TRBV6-6 and TRBJ1-1; 7 bases fit TRBD1. V lost 2 bases, J lost 6 bases, and 9 bases stayed unmatched. The CDR3 totals 15 residues. Germline-derived CDR1 and CDR2 are MNHNY and SVGAGI (reference sequence). The CDR3 loop reads CASSYSIQGEPEAFF. CDR3 in DNA: TGTGCCAGCAGTTACAGTATTCAGGGGGAGCCTGAAGCTTTCTTT.

CDR3 bases: TGTGCCAGCAGGGTTGGGGGCGGGGGCAGCAATCAGCCCCAGCATTTT. Translated: CASRVGGGGSNQPQHF. This chain connects TRBV2 to TRBJ1-5; possibly TRBD1 for D (6 bases). Between the trimmed V and J ends, which lost 6 bases and 1 base, there was a span of 16 bases. The CDR3 loop spans 16 amino acids. The germline V gene encodes CDR1 SNHLY and CDR2 FYNNEI.

This sequence joins TRBV29-1 and TRBJ2-7; D gene unclear. This CDR3 is 13 amino acids long. V was shortened by 4 bases and J by 0 bases, with 10 bases between the two germline ends. The germline CDR1 and CDR2 sequences are SQVTM and ANQGSEA. The CDR3 reads CSVVKPSSYEQYF. The DNA for the CDR3 is TGCAGCGTTGTCAAACCTTCCTCCTACGAGCAGTACTTC.

The chain combines TRBV5-5 with TRBJ2-5; D is tentatively TRBD1 or TRBD2 (5 bases each). Germline V gene lookup returns CDR1 SGHKS and CDR2 YYEKEE (reference sequence). The CDR3 runs to 14 residues. Trimming left V 3 bases short and J 2 bases short, with 11 bases between. CDR3 in DNA: TGTGCCAGCAGCTCGGACGGGGCACAAGAGACCCAGTACTTC. As protein: CASSSDGAQETQYF.

This clone was recorded at least ten times. The chain couples TRBV4-1 to TRBJ1-3; a weak D match, TRBD1 (6 bases). CDR1 is MGHRA and CDR2 is YSYEKL in the germline V gene. Trimming stripped 4 bases from V and 0 bases from J, with 25 bases between. This CDR3 is 20 amino acids long. As DNA, the CDR3 is TGCGCCAGCAGCCGAAAAGAAGGAGAACAGGGAAATCACTCTGGAAACACCATATATTTT. Residues: CASSRKEGEQGNHSGNTIYF.

In its sample, this clone was seen once. V and J are TRBV18 and TRBJ2-7, with 9 bases that match TRBD2. Germline assignment: CDR1 KGHSH and CDR2 LQKENI. V gave up 2 bases and J gave up 8 bases; unmatched junction bases: 7. This CDR3 is 14 amino acids long. The CDR3 loop reads CASSPGLAGVKQYF. CDR3 nucleotide sequence: TGTGCCAGCTCACCAGGTTTAGCGGGAGTAAAGCAGTACTTC.

This clone was counted only a few times. This rearrangement joins TRBV4-1 to TRBJ1-1, with a tentative D call TRBD1 (5 bases). Trimming removed 2 bases from V and 11 bases from J, with 15 bases in between. The germline V gene has CDR1 MGHRA and CDR2 YSYEKL. The CDR3 has 13 residues. CDR3 region: CASSQTARQGAFF. In DNA form, the CDR3 reads TGCGCCAGCAGCCAAACAGCCCGTCAGGGCGCTTTCTTT.

CDR3 sequence: CSTRDSLREKLFF. For the CDR3, the DNA is TGCAGCACTCGGGACAGTCTGCGTGAAAAACTGTTTTTT. This chain uses TRBV29-1 with TRBJ1-4; 7 nucleotides line up with TRBD1. With V trimmed by 8 bases and J by 7 bases, 10 bases remained unmatched. CDR1 and CDR2 (germline): SQVTM, ANQGSEA. CDR3 length: 13 residues. Drawing the rest from reference TRBV29-1 and TRBJ1-4, the complete variable domain is SAVISQKPSRDICQRGTSLTIQCQVDSQVTMMFWYRQQPGQSLTLIATANQGSEATYESGFVIDKFPISRPNLTFSTLTVSNMSPEDSSIYLCSTRDSLREKLFFGSGTQLSVL.

This clone came up a few times. The chain couples TRBV7-9 to TRBJ2-5; TRBD1 might be the D (6 bases). With the DNA end fitting TRBJ2-7 better, the J assignment may be wrong. Germline CDR1 and CDR2: SEHNR and FQNEAQ (reference sequence). The CDR3 runs 12 residues. In DNA, the CDR3 is TGTGCCAGCAGTACAGGGTTCGGCGAGCAGTACTTC. This translates into CASSTGFGEQYF.

Written as DNA, the CDR3 is TGTGCCAGCAGCTTCCAAGGGACAGGACGTACTGGAAACACCATATATTTT. Protein product: CASSFQGTGRTGNTIYF. The chain links TRBV11-2 to TRBJ1-3; 8 nucleotides match TRBD1. CDR1 and CDR2 (germline): SGHAT, FQNNGV. V shed 3 bases, J shed 2 bases, and the junction held 9 bases outside the gene matches. CDR3 length: 17 residues. Based on the CDR3 plus reference TRBV11-2 and TRBJ1-3, the full variable domain is EAGVAQSPRYKIIEKRQSVAFWCNPISGHATLYWYQQILGQGPKLLIQFQNNGVVDDSQLPKDRFSAERLKGVDSTLKIQPAKLEDSAVYLCASSFQGTGRTGNTIYFGEGSWLTVV.

The CDR3 region has the DNA TGTGCCAGCAGTGCGAGTGCGATCCATACGCAGTATTTT. Its translation is CASSASAIHTQYF. The chain joins TRBV27 to TRBJ2-3; no clear D gene. CDR1 is MNHEY and CDR2 is SMNVEV in the germline V gene (reference sequence). This CDR3 has 13 residues. Trimming took off 5 bases at V and 7 bases at J, with 13 bases between the two ends.